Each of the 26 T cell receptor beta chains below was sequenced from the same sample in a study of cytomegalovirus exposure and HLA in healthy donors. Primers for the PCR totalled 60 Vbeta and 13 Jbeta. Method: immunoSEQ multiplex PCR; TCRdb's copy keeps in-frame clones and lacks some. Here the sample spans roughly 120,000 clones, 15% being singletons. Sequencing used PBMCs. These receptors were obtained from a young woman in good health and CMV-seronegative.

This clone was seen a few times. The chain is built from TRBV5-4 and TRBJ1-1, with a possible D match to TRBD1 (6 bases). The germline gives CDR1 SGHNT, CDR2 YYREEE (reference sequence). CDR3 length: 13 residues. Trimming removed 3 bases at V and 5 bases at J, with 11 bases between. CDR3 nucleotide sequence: TGTGCCAGCAGCTGGCGGGGGGCTACTGAAGCTTTCTTT. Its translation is CASSWRGATEAFF.

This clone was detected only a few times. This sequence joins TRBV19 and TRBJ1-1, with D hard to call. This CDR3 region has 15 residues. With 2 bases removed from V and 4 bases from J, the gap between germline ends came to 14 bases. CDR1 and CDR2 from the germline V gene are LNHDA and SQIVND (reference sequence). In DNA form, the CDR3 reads TGTGCCAGTAGTATAATTCCAGGTCTGGGCACTGAAGCTTTCTTT. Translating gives CASSIIPGLGTEAFF.

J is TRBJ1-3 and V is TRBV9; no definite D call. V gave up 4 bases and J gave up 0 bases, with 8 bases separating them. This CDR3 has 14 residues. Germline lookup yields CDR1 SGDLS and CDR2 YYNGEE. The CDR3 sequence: CASSPSNSGNTIYF. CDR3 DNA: TGTGCCAGCAGCCCCTCTAACTCTGGAAACACCATATATTTT.

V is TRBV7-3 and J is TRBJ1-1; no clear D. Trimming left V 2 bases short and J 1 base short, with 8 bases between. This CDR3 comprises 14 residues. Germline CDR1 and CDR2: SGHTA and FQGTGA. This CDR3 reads CASSLVAGNTEAFF. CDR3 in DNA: TGTGCCAGCAGCTTAGTCGCAGGGAACACTGAAGCTTTCTTT. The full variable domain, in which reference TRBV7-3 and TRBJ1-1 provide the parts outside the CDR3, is GAGVSQTPSNKVTEKGKYVELRCDPISGHTALYWYRQSLGQGPEFLIYFQGTGAADDSGLPNDRFFAVRPEGSVSTLKIQRTERGDSAVYLCASSLVAGNTEAFFGQGTRLTVV.

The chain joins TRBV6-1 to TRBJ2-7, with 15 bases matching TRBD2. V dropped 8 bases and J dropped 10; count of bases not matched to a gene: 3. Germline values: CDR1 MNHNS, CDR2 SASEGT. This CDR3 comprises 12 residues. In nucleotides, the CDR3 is TGTGCCAGCGGACTAGCGGGAGGGTTTCAGTACTTC. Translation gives CASGLAGGFQYF.

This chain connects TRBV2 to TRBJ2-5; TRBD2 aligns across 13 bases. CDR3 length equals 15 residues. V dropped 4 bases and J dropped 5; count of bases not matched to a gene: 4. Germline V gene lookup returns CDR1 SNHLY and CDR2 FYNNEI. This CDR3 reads CASSGTSGRVETQYF. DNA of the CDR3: TGTGCCAGCAGTGGAACTAGCGGGAGGGTGGAGACCCAGTACTTC.

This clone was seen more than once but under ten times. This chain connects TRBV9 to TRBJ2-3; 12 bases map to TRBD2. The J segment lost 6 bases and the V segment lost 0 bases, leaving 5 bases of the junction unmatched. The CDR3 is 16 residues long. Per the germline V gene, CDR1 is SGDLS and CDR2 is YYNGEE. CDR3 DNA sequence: TGTGCCAGCAGCGTAGCTCTAGCGGGAGGGCCGGATACGCAGTATTTT. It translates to CASSVALAGGPDTQYF. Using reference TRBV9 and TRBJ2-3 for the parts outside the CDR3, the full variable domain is DSGVTQTPKHLITATGQRVTLRCSPRSGDLSVYWYQQSLDQGLQFLIQYYNGEERAKGNILERFSAQQFPDLHSELNLSSLELGDSALYFCASSVALAGGPDTQYFGPGTRLTVL.

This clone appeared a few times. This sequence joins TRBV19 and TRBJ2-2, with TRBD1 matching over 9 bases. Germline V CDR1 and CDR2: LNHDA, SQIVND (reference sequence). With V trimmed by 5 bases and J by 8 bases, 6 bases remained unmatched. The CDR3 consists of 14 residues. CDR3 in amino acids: CASSPRTGAGELFF. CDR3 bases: TGTGCCAGTAGTCCCCGGACAGGGGCGGGGGAGCTGTTTTTT.

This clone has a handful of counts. This chain's CDR3 is CASRDRDRVTYEQYF. The CDR3 coding sequence is TGTGCCAGCCGCGACCGGGACAGGGTCACCTACGAGCAGTACTTC. The chain combines TRBV28 with TRBJ2-7; 9 bases align to TRBD1. The CDR3 runs 15 residues. Unmatched junction bases numbered 10, after V lost 8 bases and J lost 2 bases. Germline lookup yields CDR1 MDHEN and CDR2 SYDVKM.

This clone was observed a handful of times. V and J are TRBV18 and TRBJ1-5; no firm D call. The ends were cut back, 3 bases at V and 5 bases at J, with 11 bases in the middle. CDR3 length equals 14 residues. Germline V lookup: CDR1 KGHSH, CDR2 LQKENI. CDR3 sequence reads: CASSPGQVYQPQHF. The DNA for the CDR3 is TGTGCCAGCTCACCTGGGCAGGTCTATCAGCCCCAGCATTTT. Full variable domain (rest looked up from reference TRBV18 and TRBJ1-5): NAGVMQNPRHLVRRRGQEARLRCSPMKGHSHVYWYRQLPEEGLKFMVYLQKENIIDESGMPKERFSAEFPKEGPSILRIQQVVRGDSAAYFCASSPGQVYQPQHFGDGTRLSIL.

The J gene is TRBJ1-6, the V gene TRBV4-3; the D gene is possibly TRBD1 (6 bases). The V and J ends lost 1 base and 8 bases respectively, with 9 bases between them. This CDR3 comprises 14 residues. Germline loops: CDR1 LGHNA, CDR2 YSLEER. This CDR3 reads CASSQGAGDSPLHF. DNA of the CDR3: TGCGCCAGCAGCCAAGGGGCAGGGGATTCACCCCTCCACTTT.

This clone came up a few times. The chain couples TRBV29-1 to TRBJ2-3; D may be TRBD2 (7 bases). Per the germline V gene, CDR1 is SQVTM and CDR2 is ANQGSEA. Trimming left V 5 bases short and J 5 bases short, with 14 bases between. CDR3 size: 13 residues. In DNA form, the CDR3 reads TGCAGCGTTCGCGGGGGCCCTAGAGATACGCAGTATTTT. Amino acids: CSVRGGPRDTQYF.

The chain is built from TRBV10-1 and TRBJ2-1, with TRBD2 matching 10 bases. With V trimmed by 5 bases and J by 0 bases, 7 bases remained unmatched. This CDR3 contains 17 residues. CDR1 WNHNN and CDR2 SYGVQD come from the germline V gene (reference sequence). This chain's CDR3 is CASSPGLASNSYNEQFF. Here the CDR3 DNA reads TGCGCCAGCAGTCCGGGACTAGCGAGTAACTCCTACAATGAGCAGTTCTTC.

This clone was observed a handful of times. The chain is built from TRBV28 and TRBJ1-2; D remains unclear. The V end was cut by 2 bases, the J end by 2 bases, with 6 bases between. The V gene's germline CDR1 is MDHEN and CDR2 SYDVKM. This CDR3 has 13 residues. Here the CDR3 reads CASSLLRNYGYTF. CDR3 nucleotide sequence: TGTGCCAGCAGTTTACTACGGAACTATGGCTACACCTTC.

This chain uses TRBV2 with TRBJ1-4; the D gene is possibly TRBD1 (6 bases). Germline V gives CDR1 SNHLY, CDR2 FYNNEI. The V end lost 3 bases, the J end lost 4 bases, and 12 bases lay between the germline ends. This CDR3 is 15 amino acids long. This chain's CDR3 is CASSDLGAVNEKLFF. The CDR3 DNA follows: TGTGCCAGCAGTGATCTGGGGGCCGTTAATGAAAAACTGTTTTTT.

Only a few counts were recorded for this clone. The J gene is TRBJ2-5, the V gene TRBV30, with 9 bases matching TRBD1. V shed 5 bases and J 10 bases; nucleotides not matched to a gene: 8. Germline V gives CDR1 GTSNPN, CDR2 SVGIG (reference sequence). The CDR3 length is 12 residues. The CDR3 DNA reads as TGTGCCTGGGAACCGGGACAGGGTATCCAGTACTTC. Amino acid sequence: CAWEPGQGIQYF.

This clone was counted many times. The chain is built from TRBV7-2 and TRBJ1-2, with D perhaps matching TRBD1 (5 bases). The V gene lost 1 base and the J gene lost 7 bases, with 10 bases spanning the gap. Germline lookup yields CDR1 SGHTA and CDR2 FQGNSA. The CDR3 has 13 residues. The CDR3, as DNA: TGTGCCAGCAGCTTAGATCTGGGGGGTGGCTACACCTTC. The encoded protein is CASSLDLGGGYTF.

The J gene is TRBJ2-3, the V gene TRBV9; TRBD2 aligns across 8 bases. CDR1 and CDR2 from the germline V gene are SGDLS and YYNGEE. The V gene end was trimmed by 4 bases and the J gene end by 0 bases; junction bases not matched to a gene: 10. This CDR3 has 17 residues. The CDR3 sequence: CASSPYKREGSTDTQYF. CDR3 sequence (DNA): TGTGCCAGCAGCCCGTATAAACGGGAGGGTAGCACAGATACGCAGTATTTT.

The CDR3 DNA reads as TGTGCCAGCAGCTACCTACCCGGAGCCCGCATCACTGAAGCTTTCTTT. Translated, it gives CASSYLPGARITEAFF. This chain uses TRBV5-6 with TRBJ1-1; D is ambiguous. Germline V gene data show CDR1 as SGHDT and CDR2 as YYEEEE. Trimming stripped 3 bases from V and 4 bases from J, with 19 bases between. This CDR3 spans 16 amino acids.

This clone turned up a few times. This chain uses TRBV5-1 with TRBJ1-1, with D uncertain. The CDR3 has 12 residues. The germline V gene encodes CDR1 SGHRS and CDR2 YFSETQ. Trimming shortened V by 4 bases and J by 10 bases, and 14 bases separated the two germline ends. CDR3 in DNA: TGCGCCAGCAGCCCCGGGAGTTTGGGAGCTTTCTTT. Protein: CASSPGSLGAFF.

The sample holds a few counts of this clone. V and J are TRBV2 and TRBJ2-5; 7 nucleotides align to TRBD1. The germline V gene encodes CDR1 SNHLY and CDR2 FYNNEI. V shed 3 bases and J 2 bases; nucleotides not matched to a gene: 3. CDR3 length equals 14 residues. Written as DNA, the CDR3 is TGTGCCAGCAGTGATCCGGGACAGCAAGAGACCCAGTACTTC. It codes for CASSDPGQQETQYF.

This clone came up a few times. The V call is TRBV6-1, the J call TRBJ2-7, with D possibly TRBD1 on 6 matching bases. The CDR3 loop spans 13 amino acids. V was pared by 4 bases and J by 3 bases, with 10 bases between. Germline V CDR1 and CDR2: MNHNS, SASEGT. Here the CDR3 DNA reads TGTGCCAGCAGTGCTACAGGGTACTACGAGCAGTACTTC. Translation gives CASSATGYYEQYF.

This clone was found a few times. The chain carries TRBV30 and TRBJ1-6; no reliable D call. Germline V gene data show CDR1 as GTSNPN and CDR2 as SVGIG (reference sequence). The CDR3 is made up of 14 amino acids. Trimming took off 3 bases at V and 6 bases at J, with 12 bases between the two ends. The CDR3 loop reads CAWSRGRFNSPLHF. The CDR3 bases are TGTGCCTGGAGCCGGGGTAGGTTTAATTCACCCCTCCACTTT.

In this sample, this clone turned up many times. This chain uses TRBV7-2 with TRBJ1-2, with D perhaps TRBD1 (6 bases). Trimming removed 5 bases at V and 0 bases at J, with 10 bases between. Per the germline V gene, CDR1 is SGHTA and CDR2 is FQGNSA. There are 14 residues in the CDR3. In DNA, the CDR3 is TGTGCCAGCAGCGTACAGGGATCTAACTATGGCTACACCTTC. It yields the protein CASSVQGSNYGYTF.

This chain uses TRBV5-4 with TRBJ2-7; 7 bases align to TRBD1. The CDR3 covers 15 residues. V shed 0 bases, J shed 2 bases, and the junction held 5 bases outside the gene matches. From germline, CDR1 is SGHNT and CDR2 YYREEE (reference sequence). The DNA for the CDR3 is TGTGCCAGCAGCTTGGCCCTCGGACAGGCCTACGAGCAGTACTTC. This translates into CASSLALGQAYEQYF. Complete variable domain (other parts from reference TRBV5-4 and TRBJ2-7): ETGVTQSPTHLIKTRGQQVTLRCSSQSGHNTVSWYQQALGQGPQFIFQYYREEENGRGNFPPRFSGLQFPNYSSELNVNALELDDSALYLCASSLALGQAYEQYFGPGTRLTVT.

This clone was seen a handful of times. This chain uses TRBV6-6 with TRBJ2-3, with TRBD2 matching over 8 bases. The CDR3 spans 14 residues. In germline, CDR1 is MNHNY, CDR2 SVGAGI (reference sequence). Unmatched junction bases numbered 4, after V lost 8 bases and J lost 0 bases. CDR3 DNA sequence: TGTGCCAGCGCGGGGGGCCCTAGCACAGATACGCAGTATTTT. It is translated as CASAGGPSTDTQYF.